Below, 15 T cell receptor beta chains from the same sample are listed, as sequenced in a study of shared clonotypes between healthy human individuals. Sequencing was performed with immunoSEQ multiplex PCR; in TCRdb, only in-frame clones are kept and a portion is missing. The profile shows around 1.1 million clones, approximately 80% of them singletons. The sample was memory CD4+ T cells from PBMCs. Sample subset: CD45RA-negative fraction. These TCRs come from a man aged 18-30 years in good health. Some clones in this sample may be carry-over from other donors' samples.

The chain is built from TRBV6-1 and TRBJ2-7, with 7 bases matching TRBD1. V trimming: 7 bases; J trimming: 6 bases; junction bases outside the gene matches: 9. CDR3 size: 13 residues. Germline CDR1 is MNHNS and CDR2 is SASEGT. The CDR3 reads CASNNRGWVEQYF. The CDR3 nucleotides are TGTGCCAGCAACAACAGGGGTTGGGTCGAGCAGTACTTC.

V and J are TRBV5-1 and TRBJ2-3, with D unclear. Trimming pared 0 bases from V and 3 bases from J, leaving 8 bases between. The CDR3 is 14 amino acids. Looked up from germline, CDR1 is SGHRS and CDR2 is YFSETQ. CDR3 loop: CASSLGAPTDTQYF. The CDR3 bases are TGCGCCAGCAGCTTGGGCGCACCAACAGATACGCAGTATTTT.

Comment on this clone: A read error may account for a junction end that differs from germline. The CDR3 protein is CASSLERLNTEAFF. Here the CDR3 DNA reads TGTGCCAGTAGTTTAGAGAGATTGAACACTGAAGCTTTCTTT. This sequence joins TRBV19 and TRBJ1-1, with D uncertain. Germline assignment: CDR1 LNHDA and CDR2 SQIVND (reference sequence). The CDR3 is 14 amino acids.

The CDR3, as DNA: TGTGCCAGCAGCCAATGGGTTAATTCACCCCTCCACTTT. As protein: CASSQWVNSPLHF. The chain employs TRBV4-2 and TRBJ1-6; D is unresolved. Looked up from germline, CDR1 is LGHNA and CDR2 is YNFKEQ. CDR3 length equals 13 residues. Trimming removed 2 bases from V and 6 bases from J, with 5 bases in between.

The rearrangement links TRBV11-2 to TRBJ2-7; TRBD1 might be the D (7 bases). Trimming cost V 5 bases and J 5 bases, with 19 bases left between them. Per the germline V gene, CDR1 is SGHAT and CDR2 is FQNNGV. The CDR3 consists of 15 residues. The CDR3 DNA reads as TGTGCCAGCAGCCCACCAACCCAGGGGGGAAACGAGCAGTACTTC. Encoded protein: CASSPPTQGGNEQYF.

The CDR3 loop reads CASSLTSSPANTGELFF. CDR3 DNA: TGTGCCAGCAGCTTAACGTCGTCACCCGCGAACACCGGGGAGCTGTTTTTT. The chain has TRBV7-3 and TRBJ2-2; D unclear. The germline V gene has CDR1 SGHTA and CDR2 FQGTGA. The CDR3 is 17 amino acids. V lost 0 bases to trimming and J lost 0 bases, with 11 bases between them.

The J gene is TRBJ1-5, the V gene TRBV30; D gene uncertain. From germline, CDR1 is GTSNPN and CDR2 SVGIG (reference sequence). Trimming left V 0 bases short and J 4 bases short, with 16 bases between. The CDR3 is 16 residues long. The CDR3: CAWSVTGNLWNQPQHF. The CDR3 region has the DNA TGTGCCTGGAGTGTAACGGGAAACTTGTGGAATCAGCCCCAGCATTTT. Complete variable domain (other parts from reference TRBV30 and TRBJ1-5): SQTIHQWPATLVQPVGSPLSLECTVEGTSNPNLYWYRQAAGRGLQLLFYSVGIGQISSEVPQNLSASRPQDRQFILSSKKLLLSDSGFYLCAWSVTGNLWNQPQHFGDGTRLSIL.

V gene TRBV4-3 combines with J gene TRBJ1-5; D is perhaps TRBD1 (5 bases). The CDR3 sequence is 14 residues long. Germline-derived CDR1 and CDR2 are LGHNA and YSLEER. Trimming removed 3 bases at V and 6 bases at J, with 12 bases between. As DNA, the CDR3 is TGCGCCAGCAGCCAGAGAAGGGGAGGTCAGCCCCAGCATTTT. Encoded protein: CASSQRRGGQPQHF.

The rearrangement links TRBV4-3 to TRBJ1-1; D gene ambiguous. V dropped 1 base and J dropped 3 bases, with 6 bases sitting between them. Germline CDR1 LGHNA, CDR2 YSLEER. There are 13 residues in the CDR3. CDR3 bases: TGCGCCAGCAGCCAAGCGCGGGACACTGAAGCTTTCTTT. This gives the protein CASSQARDTEAFF.

The gene calls are TRBV20-1 and TRBJ1-2, with D unclear. V was trimmed by 5 bases and J by 0 bases, leaving 4 bases between them. Germline CDR1 is DFQATT and CDR2 is SNEGSKA (reference sequence). CDR3 size: 11 residues. In nucleotides, the CDR3 is TGCAGTGCTGTGGCTAACTATGGCTACACCTTC. It encodes CSAVANYGYTF.

The rearrangement joins TRBV28 to TRBJ2-7; perhaps D is TRBD1 or TRBD2 (5 bases each). The CDR3 runs 12 residues. Between the trimmed V and J ends, which lost 6 bases and 3 bases, there was a span of 9 bases. The germline V gene has CDR1 MDHEN and CDR2 SYDVKM. The CDR3 region has the DNA TGTGCCAGCAGCCGGGGCCGCTACGAGCAGTACTTC. Translating gives CASSRGRYEQYF.

This chain uses TRBV6-4 with TRBJ1-1; 7 nucleotides agree with TRBD1. The length of the CDR3 is 16 residues. The ends lost 8 bases at V and 0 bases at J; junction bases unmatched: 12. Germline lookup yields CDR1 MRHNA and CDR2 SNTAGT. The CDR3 DNA reads TGTGCCAGCCTTACCTTATCGGGACAGTTGAACACTGAAGCTTTCTTT. As protein: CASLTLSGQLNTEAFF.

The chain has TRBV2 and TRBJ1-2, with D possibly being TRBD1 (6 bases). The length of the CDR3 is 16 residues. V was pared by 5 bases and J by 1 base, with 17 bases between. CDR1 SNHLY and CDR2 FYNNEI come from the germline V gene. Here the CDR3 DNA reads TGTGCCAGCAGTCGAACACAGGGTCCCCTTAACTATGGCTACACCTTC. Translated, it gives CASSRTQGPLNYGYTF.

This clone was counted ten times or more. The V and J genes are TRBV6-1 and TRBJ1-1; 11 bases are shared with TRBD1. Germline CDR1 is MNHNS and CDR2 is SASEGT. Unmatched junction bases numbered 4, after V lost 2 bases and J lost 11 bases. The CDR3 is 13 amino acids. Here the CDR3 DNA reads TGTGCCAGCAGTGAAAGGGACAGGGGGGATGCTTTCTTT. It encodes CASSERDRGDAFF.

This chain joins TRBV19 and TRBJ1-2; TRBD1 agrees at 8 bases. The CDR3 is 15 amino acids. Germline V CDR1 and CDR2: LNHDA, SQIVND (reference sequence). The V segment lost 10 bases and the J segment 5 bases; nucleotides outside the gene matches: 15. As DNA, the CDR3 is TGTGCCACCTCCGAGGGGGCCAGGGGGCGGTATGGCTACACCTTC. This codes for CATSEGARGRYGYTF.